This T cell receptor beta chain is from a study of shared clonotypes between healthy human individuals. Clones were read by immunoSEQ multiplex PCR, and TCRdb kept only the in-frame ones, dropping some. This table has approximately 1,500,000 clones, 95% to 99% appearing once. Germline CDR1 SGHVS, CDR2 FQNEAQ. The CDR3 is 13 residues long. Trimming took 6 bases from V and 4 from J, leaving 10 bases between them. Source material: naive CD4+ T cells sorted from blood. Subset indicated: CD45RA+ positively selected. The chain joins TRBV7-8 to TRBJ2-1; D uncertain. This TCR was recovered from a man aged 25 to 40 in good health. In nucleotides, the CDR3 is TGTGCCAGCAGTTTGATGTCTTACAATGAGCAGTTCTTC. Its protein is CASSLMSYNEQFF.